This T cell receptor (beta chain) was observed in a study of blood T cell repertoires in COVID-19. Across the whole study: Samples came from the United States, Italy and Spain, spanning acute and convalescent COVID-19.

Here immunoSEQ multiplex PCR was the method, and the copy in TCRdb shows in-frame clones only, minus some. The sample lists 170,000 or so clones, about nine tenths occurring once. In this sample, this clone turned up once. The germline gives CDR1 MNHEY, CDR2 SMNVEV (reference sequence). The length of the CDR3 is 18 residues. Between the trimmed V and J ends, which lost 0 bases and 0 bases, there was a span of 15 bases. The receptor comes from a man between 18 and 35 years old who had recovered from COVID-19. The V call is TRBV27, the J call TRBJ1-5; D perhaps matches TRBD1 (5 bases). Material: peripheral blood. The CDR3 protein is CASSLSGLGQDSNQPQHF. In nucleotides, the CDR3 is TGTGCCAGCAGTTTATCGGGACTAGGACAAGATAGCAATCAGCCCCAGCATTTT.